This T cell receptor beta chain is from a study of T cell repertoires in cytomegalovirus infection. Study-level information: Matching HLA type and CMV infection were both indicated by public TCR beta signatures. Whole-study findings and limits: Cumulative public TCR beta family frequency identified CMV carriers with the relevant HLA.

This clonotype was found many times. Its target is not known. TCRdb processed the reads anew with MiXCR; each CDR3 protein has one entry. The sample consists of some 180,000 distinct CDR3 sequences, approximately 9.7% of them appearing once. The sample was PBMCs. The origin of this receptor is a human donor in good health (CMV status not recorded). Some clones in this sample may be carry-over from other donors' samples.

In DNA, the CDR3 is TGTGCCAGCAGCTGGATGGGGGGGGGAAGCACAGATACGCAGTATTTT. It encodes CASSWMGGGSTDTQYF. The genes are TRBV5-5 and TRBJ2-3, with 7 bases aligning to TRBD2. Losses at the gene ends were 3 bases for V and 0 bases for J; bases not matched to a gene: 7. The germline V gene has CDR1 SGHKS and CDR2 YYEKEE (reference sequence). This CDR3 contains 16 residues. The full variable domain, its missing parts supplied by reference TRBV5-5 and TRBJ2-3, is DAGVTQSPTHLIKTRGQQVTLRCSPISGHKSVSWYQQVLGQGPQFIFQYYEKEERGRGNFPDRFSARQFPNYSSELNVNALLLGDSALYLCASSWMGGGSTDTQYFGPGTRLTVL.